The present T cell receptor (beta chain) was sequenced within a study of cytomegalovirus exposure and HLA in healthy donors. Study results and caveats: It was approximately 150 TCR beta chains that were listed as cytomegalovirus-associated. A reported reduction in N-insertions relative to the approximately 640-donor mean was seen in an Asian-associated ancestry cluster in a later analysis. Further analysis, carried out later, found HLA-associated TCR beta chains more clonally expanded than equally common other chains.

Trimming cost V 3 bases and J 5 bases, with 14 bases left between them. CDR1 is SEHNR and CDR2 is FQNEAQ in the germline V gene (reference sequence). The CDR3 contains 14 residues. This clone was recorded a few times. Antigen unknown. PCR employed 60 Vbeta and 13 Jbeta primers. Profiling relied on immunoSEQ multiplex PCR, and the TCRdb table lists in-frame clones only, not all of them. The table shows about 75,000 clones, with 80% to 90% occurring only once. Sequenced: PBMCs. V is TRBV7-9 and J is TRBJ2-7, with D tentatively TRBD2 (5 bases). The sequence was collected from a man between 65 and 85 years old in good health and CMV-seropositive. In DNA, the CDR3 is TGTGCCAGCAGCTTTCGGACTCCCCTCGACGAGCAGTACTTC. This translates into CASSFRTPLDEQYF.